This T cell receptor beta chain is drawn from a study of blood T cell repertoires in COVID-19. Between the trimmed V and J ends, which lost 2 bases and 3 bases, there was a span of 10 bases. CDR3 size: 15 residues. CDR1 and CDR2 (germline): SEHNR, FQNEAQ (reference sequence). The assay was immunoSEQ multiplex PCR, and TCRdb's table has in-frame clones only and misses some. Of around 310,000 clones listed, about 88% were seen once; the top ten hold 12%. This clone was observed once. The sequence was collected from a woman between 55 and 75 years old with acute or convalescent COVID-19. The J gene is TRBJ2-2, the V gene TRBV7-9; a weak D match, TRBD2 (6 bases). Sample: peripheral blood. The CDR3 sequence: CASSLTSSYTGELFF. DNA for the CDR3: TGTGCCAGCAGCTTAACTAGCAGCTACACCGGGGAGCTGTTTTTT. Full variable domain (rest looked up from reference TRBV7-9 and TRBJ2-2): DTGVSQNPRHKITKRGQNVTFRCDPISEHNRLYWYRQTLGQGPEFLTYFQNEAQLEKSRLLSDRFSAERPKGSFSTLEIQRTEQGDSAMYLCASSLTSSYTGELFFGEGSRLTVL.